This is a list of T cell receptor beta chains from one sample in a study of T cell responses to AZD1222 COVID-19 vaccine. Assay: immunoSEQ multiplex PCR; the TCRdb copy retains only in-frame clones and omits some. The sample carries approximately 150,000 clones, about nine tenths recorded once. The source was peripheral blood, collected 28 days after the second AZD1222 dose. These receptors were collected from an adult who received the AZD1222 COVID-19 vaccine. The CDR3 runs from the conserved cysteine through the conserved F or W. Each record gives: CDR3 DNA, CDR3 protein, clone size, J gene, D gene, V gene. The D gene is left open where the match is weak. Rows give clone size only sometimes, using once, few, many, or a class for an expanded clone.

CDR3nt: TGTGCCAGCAGCGACTCCTACGAGCAGTACTTC
CDR3aa: CASSDSYEQYF
abundance: -
j_gene: TRBJ2-7
d_gene: -
v_gene: TRBV7-9

CDR3nt: TGTGCCAGTATGGACTCCTCCGGGCACACCATATATTTT
CDR3aa: CASMDSSGHTIYF
abundance: -
j_gene: TRBJ1-3
d_gene: -
v_gene: TRBV19

CDR3nt: TGTGCCAGCAGTTTGGGGGGCCGATCCTACGAGCAGTACTTC
CDR3aa: CASSLGGRSYEQYF
abundance: -
j_gene: TRBJ2-7
d_gene: -
v_gene: TRBV27

CDR3nt: TGTGCCACCAGTGATTTGCTCGGGACAGGGGCGACCAATGAGCAGTTCTTC
CDR3aa: CATSDLLGTGATNEQFF
abundance: -
j_gene: TRBJ2-1
d_gene: TRBD1
v_gene: TRBV24-1

CDR3nt: TGTGCCTGGAGTCCAACCGACAGGTCGGGCGAGCAGTACTTC
CDR3aa: CAWSPTDRSGEQYF
abundance: -
j_gene: TRBJ2-7
d_gene: -
v_gene: TRBV30

CDR3nt: TGTGCCAGCAGCTTGGGGGACGGGCCGGGAAGCAATCAGCCCCAGCATTTT
CDR3aa: CASSLGDGPGSNQPQHF
abundance: -
j_gene: TRBJ1-5
d_gene: -
v_gene: TRBV5-6

CDR3nt: TGTGCCAGCATGGTTGACAGGGCAATACAGCCCCAGCATTTT
CDR3aa: CASMVDRAIQPQHF
abundance: -
j_gene: TRBJ1-5
d_gene: TRBD1
v_gene: TRBV2

CDR3nt: TGTGCCAGCAGTGTTGGGACTAGACATGAGCAGTACTTC
CDR3aa: CASSVGTRHEQYF
abundance: -
j_gene: TRBJ2-7
d_gene: TRBD2
v_gene: TRBV12-3/TRBV12-4

CDR3nt: TGTGCCAGTAGCGGGACGAGGACCTCCACTGGAAACACCATATATTTT
CDR3aa: CASSGTRTSTGNTIYF
abundance: -
j_gene: TRBJ1-3
d_gene: -
v_gene: TRBV19

CDR3nt: TGTGCCAGCAGCTCCCCGGGGGACTCGAGGCGCACAGATACGCAGTATTTT
CDR3aa: CASSSPGDSRRTDTQYF
abundance: once
j_gene: TRBJ2-3
d_gene: -
v_gene: TRBV7-2

CDR3nt: TGTGCCAGCAGCCCCAAGTTTCGGCGGAGGGTAGTCGGCTACACCTTC
CDR3aa: CASSPKFRRRVVGYTF
abundance: -
j_gene: TRBJ1-2
d_gene: -
v_gene: TRBV5-4

CDR3nt: TGCGCCAGCAGCCGCGGATTGGAGCGGGGGCTTCAAGAGACCCAGTACTTC
CDR3aa: CASSRGLERGLQETQYF
abundance: -
j_gene: TRBJ2-5
d_gene: TRBD2
v_gene: TRBV5-1

CDR3nt: TGTGCCAGCAGCTTATCAAGGCAGCGGCCAGATACGCAGTATTTT
CDR3aa: CASSLSRQRPDTQYF
abundance: -
j_gene: TRBJ2-3
d_gene: -
v_gene: TRBV5-8

CDR3nt: TGCGCCAGCAGCCCGGAACTAGCTCCTACGCAGTATTTT
CDR3aa: CASSPELAPTQYF
abundance: -
j_gene: TRBJ2-3
d_gene: -
v_gene: TRBV5-1

CDR3nt: TGTGCCAGCAGCTTGCTTGGTAATGAGCAGTTCTTC
CDR3aa: CASSLLGNEQFF
abundance: -
j_gene: TRBJ2-1
d_gene: -
v_gene: TRBV5-6

CDR3nt: TGTGCCAGCAGCGTAGCCAGCTACAATGAGCAGTTCTTC
CDR3aa: CASSVASYNEQFF
abundance: -
j_gene: TRBJ2-1
d_gene: -
v_gene: TRBV9

CDR3nt: TGCAGTGCTAGTTCCGGACTAGTCGTCTACGAGCAGTACTTC
CDR3aa: CSASSGLVVYEQYF
abundance: -
j_gene: TRBJ2-7
d_gene: TRBD2
v_gene: TRBV20-1

CDR3nt: TGTGCCAGCAGTTCCCCTTTTCAGGACCTTTACGAGCAGTACTTC
CDR3aa: CASSSPFQDLYEQYF
abundance: -
j_gene: TRBJ2-7
d_gene: -
v_gene: TRBV6-2/TRBV6-3

CDR3nt: TGTGCCAGCAGCTTAGGGCAGGGGGCGGGAAACACCATATATTTT
CDR3aa: CASSLGQGAGNTIYF
abundance: -
j_gene: TRBJ1-3
d_gene: TRBD1
v_gene: TRBV7-2

CDR3nt: TGTGCCAGCAGCCCCTCGGGGGGGGCCAGCACTGAAGCTTTCTTT
CDR3aa: CASSPSGGASTEAFF
abundance: -
j_gene: TRBJ1-1
d_gene: -
v_gene: TRBV11-3

CDR3nt: TGTGCCAGTATAAGAGGGTTTGGAGCTTTCTTT
CDR3aa: CASIRGFGAFF
abundance: -
j_gene: TRBJ1-1
d_gene: -
v_gene: TRBV19

CDR3nt: TGTGCCAGCTCATACGGGACAGGGACGTATGAAAAACTGTTTTTT
CDR3aa: CASSYGTGTYEKLFF
abundance: -
j_gene: TRBJ1-4
d_gene: TRBD1
v_gene: TRBV18

CDR3nt: TGCAGTGCTAGTGGTGACAGGGACTACGAGCAGTACTTC
CDR3aa: CSASGDRDYEQYF
abundance: few
j_gene: TRBJ2-7
d_gene: TRBD1
v_gene: TRBV20-1